This TCR beta chain was sequenced in a study of control samples from healthy donors and cancer patients. Here immunoSEQ multiplex PCR was the method, and the copy in TCRdb shows in-frame clones only, minus some. The sample includes some 140,000 clones, about 94% of them seen just once. V lost 0 bases and J lost 1, with 10 bases in between. The CDR3 is made up of 15 amino acids. Germline loops: CDR1 SGDLS, CDR2 YYNGEE. Sequencing was done on a sample of blood. The rearrangement uses TRBV9 and TRBJ1-2; D unresolved. This TCR was sampled from a man aged 40-49 years in good health. CDR3 nucleotides: TGTGCCAGCAGCGTAGATCGGGAGTTTAACTATGGCTACACCTTC. This sequence encodes CASSVDREFNYGYTF.